This TCR beta chain was recorded in a study of CD8+ T cells in alopecia areata. Turning to the study itself: Treatment ran 6 to 18 months, with 6 months of follow-up afterward.

Sorting from PBMCs produced CD4+ and CD8+ T cells. Sequencing relied on a cDNA template that was reverse transcribed from extracted RNA. The method was immunoSEQ multiplex PCR; TCRdb's version includes in-frame clones alone and lacks a portion of them. The repertoire consists of 200,000 to 250,000 clones, with around 62% occurring once and the leading ten covering approximately 0.45%. Trimming took off 1 base at V and 10 bases at J, with 14 bases between the two ends. The CDR3 has 14 amino acids. Germline lookup yields CDR1 SGHTA and CDR2 FQGNSA. The V and J genes are TRBV7-2 and TRBJ2-1, with no clear D. This specimen consisted of CD4+ T cells sorted from blood, obtained at week 0. The receptor was derived from a human donor with alopecia areata. The CDR3 spells CASSLVVRSDEQFF. The DNA for the CDR3 is TGTGCCAGCAGCTTAGTCGTTCGGTCAGACGAGCAGTTCTTC.